These 11 T cell receptor beta chains were all obtained from the same sample, sequenced in a study of CD8+ T cells in alopecia areata. The sample's treatment: oral pan-JAK inhibitor, 5-10 mg twice daily. After isolation, RNA underwent reverse transcription to generate cDNA as the sequencing template. Measured with immunoSEQ multiplex PCR; TCRdb has only the in-frame clones, and not every one. Of 130,000 or so clones listed, approximately 60% are singletons. Sequencing used CD4+ T cells sorted from blood, obtained at week 4, from a patient treated with tofacitinib. These receptor sequences come from a human donor with alopecia areata.

CDR3 protein: CASSGSGTSRREQYF. The DNA of the CDR3 is TGTGCCAGCAGTGGCTCCGGGACTAGTCGGCGGGAGCAGTACTTC. This chain joins TRBV25-1 and TRBJ2-7; 8 bases map to TRBD2. CDR1 is MGHDK and CDR2 is SYGVNS in the germline V gene. The CDR3 consists of 15 residues. The V gene end was trimmed by 4 bases and the J gene end by 7 bases; junction bases not matched to a gene: 12.

This clone was counted between two and nine times. The V and J genes are TRBV2 and TRBJ1-4; TRBD1 agrees at 8 bases. The CDR3 runs 14 residues. CDR1 and CDR2 (germline): SNHLY, FYNNEI. The V gene end was trimmed by 3 bases and the J gene end by 7 bases; junction bases not matched to a gene: 4. The CDR3, as DNA: TGTGCCAGCAGTGAGGGCAGGGGGCGTGAAAAACTGTTTTTT. Protein product: CASSEGRGREKLFF.

The genes are TRBV9 and TRBJ2-5; D call uncertain. Germline V gives CDR1 SGDLS, CDR2 YYNGEE. This CDR3 spans 13 amino acids. V shed 3 bases and J shed 1 base, with 7 bases lying between them. CDR3 protein: CASSAHLQETQYF. CDR3 DNA: TGTGCCAGCAGCGCCCACCTCCAAGAGACCCAGTACTTC. The variable domain in full, completed from reference TRBV9 and TRBJ2-5, reads DSGVTQTPKHLITATGQRVTLRCSPRSGDLSVYWYQQSLDQGLQFLIQYYNGEERAKGNILERFSAQQFPDLHSELNLSSLELGDSALYFCASSAHLQETQYFGPGTRLLVL.

The gene calls are TRBV7-9 and TRBJ1-5; possible D gene TRBD1, 5 bases. Trimming removed 2 bases from V and 10 bases from J, with 24 bases in between. The CDR3 extends over 17 amino acids. In germline, CDR1 is SEHNR, CDR2 FQNEAQ (reference sequence). The CDR3 DNA reads as TGTGCCAGCAGCTTAAACTCGGCAGGGAGTAGGACTGATCCCCAGCATTTT. Its protein product is CASSLNSAGSRTDPQHF. Looking up the rest from reference TRBV7-9 and TRBJ1-5 gives the full variable domain: DTGVSQNPRHKITKRGQNVTFRCDPISEHNRLYWYRQTLGQGPEFLTYFQNEAQLEKSRLLSDRFSAERPKGSFSTLEIQRTEQGDSAMYLCASSLNSAGSRTDPQHFGDGTRLSIL.

The chain employs TRBV29-1 and TRBJ1-1; D gene unclear. The germline V gene encodes CDR1 SQVTM and CDR2 ANQGSEA. The CDR3 covers 13 residues. V lost 7 bases and J 1 base, leaving 13 bases between the germline ends. CDR3 region: CSGNTNRNTEAFF. CDR3 DNA sequence: TGCAGCGGGAATACCAACCGGAACACTGAAGCTTTCTTT.

V is TRBV30 and J is TRBJ2-7, with 8 bases aligning to TRBD1. The CDR3 runs 14 residues. Germline V gives CDR1 GTSNPN, CDR2 SVGIG (reference sequence). The V gene end was trimmed by 6 bases and the J gene end by 2 bases; junction bases not matched to a gene: 9. CDR3 DNA sequence: TGTGCCTGCAGCCGGAGACAGGGGACCTACGAGCAGTACTTC. It yields the protein CACSRRQGTYEQYF.

The chain is built from TRBV7-2 and TRBJ2-3; D is unclear. The germline V gene has CDR1 SGHTA and CDR2 FQGNSA. This CDR3 region has 12 residues. The V end lost 2 bases, the J end lost 9 bases, and 9 bases lay between the germline ends. CDR3 sequence (DNA): TGTGCCAGCAGCTTATCAATTAAGACGCAGTATTTT. Translation: CASSLSIKTQYF.

This clone was found a few times. The J gene is TRBJ2-7, the V gene TRBV25-1; TRBD2 might be the D (7 bases). Trimming shortened V by 4 bases and J by 2 bases, and 12 bases separated the two germline ends. Per germline, CDR1 MGHDK and CDR2 SYGVNS. The CDR3 runs 14 residues. CDR3 DNA sequence: TGTGCCAGCAGTGGTCCGGGGGGCGCCTACGAGCAGTACTTC. Amino acid sequence: CASSGPGGAYEQYF.

This clone showed up just once. The genes are TRBV6-5 and TRBJ1-2, with 7 bases aligning to TRBD1. The ends lost 4 bases at V and 2 bases at J; junction bases unmatched: 7. The CDR3 covers 15 residues. Germline V gene lookup returns CDR1 MNHEY and CDR2 SVGAGI. DNA of the CDR3: TGTGCCAGCAGTTTAAAAGGGGGCTTAAACTATGGCTACACCTTC. This encodes CASSLKGGLNYGYTF.

The V call is TRBV25-1, the J call TRBJ2-5; TRBD2 aligns across 9 bases. V lost 5 bases to trimming and J lost 1 base; unmatched junction nucleotides: 5. The CDR3 covers 15 residues. Germline V gene sequence: CDR1 MGHDK, CDR2 SYGVNS. DNA for the CDR3: TGTGCCAGCAGTCCGAGCGGGGGGCGCCAAGAGACCCAGTACTTC. Amino acid sequence: CASSPSGGRQETQYF.

This clone has only a few counts. The chain uses TRBV18 and TRBJ2-6, with a tentative D call TRBD1 (6 bases). Germline V CDR1 and CDR2: KGHSH, LQKENI. V dropped 6 bases and J dropped 0 bases, with 12 bases sitting between them. The CDR3 has 16 residues. CDR3 sequence (DNA): TGTGCCAGCTCCAAAGGACAGCTCTCTGGGGCCAACGTCCTGACTTTC. This encodes CASSKGQLSGANVLTF.